One T cell receptor beta chain is described in this entry. The antigen remains undetermined. Sequencing of DNA taken from cultured CD4+ T cells relied on the Oncomine TCR Beta short-read assay. Extraction of genomic DNA was performed on cultured CD4+ T cells. TCRdb ran MiXCR on the PCR reads and lists one entry per CDR3 protein. The profile shows about 7,000 distinct CDR3 sequences, 30% to 45% of them singletons. The entry originates in a study of vaccination and CD4 T cells after COVID-19. About the study: Six male and four female convalescents took part, two of them Hispanic. For post-vaccine samples, collection took place a median about 72 days after dose two, ranging from 14 to 241.

Germline lookup yields CDR1 SGHTA and CDR2 FQGNSA. Trimming removed 4 bases from V and 0 bases from J, with 11 bases in between. This CDR3 region has 15 residues. Specified treatment: approximately nine-day PBMC culture with coronavirus spike peptide pools or control peptides (ViraFEST assay). Ahead of the COVID-19 pandemic (2011-2018), the CD4+ T cells of the unexposed donor were collected. Probing of unexposed-donor CD4+ T cells with SARS-CoV-2 S/N and four cold-coronavirus spikes was done, cells permitting. The sequenced sample consisted of CD4+ T cells from blood, cultured in vitro. This TCR derives from a human donor in good health. The chain joins TRBV7-2 to TRBJ2-3; tentative D call: TRBD2 (7 bases). The CDR3 is CASSSGDYSTDTQYF. CDR3 nucleotides: TGTGCCAGCAGCTCAGGGGACTATAGCACAGATACGCAGTATTTT.